These 6 T cell receptor beta chains were sequenced from one sample in a study of shared clonotypes between healthy human individuals. TCRdb keeps only in-frame clones here, not all; method: immunoSEQ multiplex PCR. The sample contains 550,000 to 800,000 clones, approximately 79% of which appear only once. Specimen: memory CD4+ T cells sorted from blood. Sample subset: CD45RA-negative fraction. These receptors all come from a woman in her twenties or thirties in good health.

This clone was observed many times. This specimen includes other DNA sequences encoding the same CDR3. The rearrangement uses TRBV27 and TRBJ2-7, with 11 nucleotides matching TRBD2. The ends lost 3 bases at V and 2 bases at J; junction bases unmatched: 3. The CDR3 extends over 15 amino acids. Germline CDR1 is MNHEY and CDR2 is SMNVEV (reference sequence). CDR3 loop: CASSFLTSGTYEQYF. CDR3 sequence (DNA): TGTGCCAGCAGTTTCCTGACTAGCGGGACCTACGAGCAGTACTTC.

The V gene is TRBV27, the J gene TRBJ2-1, with 12 bases lining up with TRBD2. V was clipped by 5 bases and J by 9 bases; unmatched bases: 11. Germline V gene sequence: CDR1 MNHEY, CDR2 SMNVEV (reference sequence). The CDR3 covers 16 residues. CDR3 coding DNA: TGTGCCAGCAGTATAACGGGACTAGCGGGCGCCGGTGAGCAGTTCTTC. Translation: CASSITGLAGAGEQFF.

Of note for this clone: A single base separates this from a much larger clone, so it may be a read error. Different DNA sequences within this sample yield the same CDR3. The chain has TRBV7-2 and TRBJ2-1; D unresolved. The germline CDR1 and CDR2 sequences are SGHTA and FQGNSA. Trimming cost V 2 bases and J 0 bases, with 5 bases left between them. This CDR3 has 14 amino acids. The CDR3 bases are TGTGCCAGCAGCTTAAGCAGCTCCTACAATGAGCAGTTCTTC. It yields the protein CASSLSSSYNEQFF.

This clone was picked up a small number of times. The gene calls are TRBV6-6 and TRBJ2-6; D remains unclear. This CDR3 is built from 16 residues. From germline, CDR1 is MNHNY and CDR2 SVGAGI (reference sequence). The ends were cut back, 6 bases at V and 0 bases at J, with 12 bases in the middle. CDR3 sequence: CASRDAIRSGANVLTF. Written as DNA, the CDR3 is TGTGCCAGCAGGGACGCAATACGCTCTGGGGCCAACGTCCTGACTTTC.

The rearrangement links TRBV6-1 to TRBJ1-1, with a tentative D call TRBD1 (5 bases). Germline CDR1 and CDR2: MNHNS and SASEGT. V shed 6 bases and J shed 5 bases, with 7 bases lying between them. This CDR3 has 11 residues. CDR3 DNA sequence: TGTGCCAGCAGGGGGGGTACTGAAGCTTTCTTT. Amino acid sequence: CASRGGTEAFF.

This clone was found many times. The rearrangement links TRBV7-8 to TRBJ2-1; D might be TRBD2 (6 bases). Germline assignment: CDR1 SGHVS and CDR2 FQNEAQ. The V end lost 1 base, the J end lost 3 bases, and 16 bases lay between the germline ends. This CDR3 contains 17 residues. CDR3 bases: TGTGCCAGCAGCTTAGTCTGGGGGACTCCAGACTACAATGAGCAGTTCTTC. This gives the protein CASSLVWGTPDYNEQFF.